This record concerns one T cell receptor (beta chain) sequence. Its antigen is unidentified. From germline, CDR1 is SGHRS and CDR2 YFSETQ. V lost 2 bases to trimming and J lost 1 base, with 9 bases between them. There are 14 residues in the CDR3. This entry comes from a study of OX40 agonist ivuxolimab in advanced cancers. Findings and caveats of the study: Clonal expansion by week 6 occurred in CD4+ and CD8+ blood T cells (at 0.1 to 3.0 mg/kg).

Clones were sequenced by immunoSEQ multiplex PCR, and TCRdb holds only the in-frame ones, with some missing. The sample shows 53,000 or so clones, just under 80% of them seen only once. The TCR sequence derives from an adult with an advanced solid tumor such as melanoma, head and neck, liver or kidney cancer. The chain recombines TRBV5-1 with TRBJ1-1, with D perhaps matching TRBD1 (6 bases). Sequencing used CD4+ or CD8+ T cells sorted from blood, obtained in a trial of the OX40 agonist ivuxolimab. As DNA, the CDR3 is TGCGCCAGCAGCTTCGGGGGCGCGAACACTGAAGCTTTCTTT. Its translation: CASSFGGANTEAFF.